This T cell receptor (beta chain) stems from a study of monozygotic twins with inflammatory bowel disease. The study's findings and limits: A reduction in TCRbeta diversity (inverse Simpson) was seen in IBD patients relative to healthy co-twins. Results did not support any single strong IBD-associated signal or clonotype.

From germline, CDR1 is MRHNA and CDR2 SNTAGT. CDR3 length: 13 amino acids. Whole-blood RNA isolation (total RNA) proceeded without T cell sorting. As concerns this clonotype: Antigen specificity is unknown.

After re-calling the 5' RACE reads, TCRdb lists one entry per CDR3 protein, DNA absent. The sample's table shows more than 300,000 distinct CDR3 sequences. This sequence was found in a human donor with ulcerative colitis or Crohn's disease, or a healthy co-twin of an affected twin (not recorded which). V gene TRBV6-4 combines with J gene TRBJ1-2; TCRdb designates TRBD1, a call that cannot be tested without DNA. Sequencing was done on a sample of blood. CDR3 residues: CASSRTGNYGYTF.